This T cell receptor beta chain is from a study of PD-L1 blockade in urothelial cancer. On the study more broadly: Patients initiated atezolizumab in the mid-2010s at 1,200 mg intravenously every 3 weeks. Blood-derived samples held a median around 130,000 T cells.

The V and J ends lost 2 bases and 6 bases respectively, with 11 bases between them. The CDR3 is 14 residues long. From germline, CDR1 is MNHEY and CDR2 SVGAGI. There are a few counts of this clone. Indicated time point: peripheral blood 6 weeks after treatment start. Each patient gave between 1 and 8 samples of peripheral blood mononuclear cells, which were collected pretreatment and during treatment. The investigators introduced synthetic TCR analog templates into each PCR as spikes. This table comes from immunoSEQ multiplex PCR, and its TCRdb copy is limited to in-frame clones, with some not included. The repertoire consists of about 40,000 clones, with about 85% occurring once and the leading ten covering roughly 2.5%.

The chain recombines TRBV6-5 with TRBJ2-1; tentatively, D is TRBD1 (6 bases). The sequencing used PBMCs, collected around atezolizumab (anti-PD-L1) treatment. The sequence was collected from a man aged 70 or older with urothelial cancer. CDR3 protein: CASSYGGRTNEQFF. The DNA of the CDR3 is TGTGCCAGCAGTTACGGGGGCAGGACCAATGAGCAGTTCTTC.